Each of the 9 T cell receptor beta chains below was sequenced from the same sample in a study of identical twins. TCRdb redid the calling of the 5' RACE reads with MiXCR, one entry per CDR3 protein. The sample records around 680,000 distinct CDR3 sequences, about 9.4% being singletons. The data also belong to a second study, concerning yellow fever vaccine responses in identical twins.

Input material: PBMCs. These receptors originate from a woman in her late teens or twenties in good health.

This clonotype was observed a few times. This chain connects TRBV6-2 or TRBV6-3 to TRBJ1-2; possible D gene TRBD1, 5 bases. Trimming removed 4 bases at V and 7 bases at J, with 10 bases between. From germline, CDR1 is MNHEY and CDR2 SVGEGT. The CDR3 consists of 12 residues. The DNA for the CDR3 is TGTGCCAGCAGTTGGGACGGGAGTGGCTACACCTTC. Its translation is CASSWDGSGYTF.

The DNA of the CDR3 is TGTGCCAGCAGCTTATTCGGGGGGGCCCAAGAGACCCAGTACTTC. Residues: CASSLFGGAQETQYF. The rearrangement links TRBV7-2 to TRBJ2-5; 8 bases line up with TRBD2. The CDR3 length is 15 residues. V was clipped by 2 bases and J by 1 base; unmatched bases: 3. In germline, CDR1 is SGHTA, CDR2 FQGNSA.

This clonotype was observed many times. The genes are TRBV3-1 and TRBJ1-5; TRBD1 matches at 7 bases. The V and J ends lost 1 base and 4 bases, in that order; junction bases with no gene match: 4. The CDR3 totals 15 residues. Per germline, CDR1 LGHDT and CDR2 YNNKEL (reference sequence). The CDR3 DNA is TGTGCCAGCAGCCAAGCGGGACAGCAGAATCAGCCCCAGCATTTT. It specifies CASSQAGQQNQPQHF.

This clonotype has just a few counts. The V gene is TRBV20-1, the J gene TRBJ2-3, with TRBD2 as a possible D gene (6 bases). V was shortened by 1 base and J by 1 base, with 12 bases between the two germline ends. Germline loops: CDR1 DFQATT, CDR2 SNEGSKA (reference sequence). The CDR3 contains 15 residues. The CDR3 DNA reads TGCAGTGCTAGAGGGTTTGGAGGGGGCACAGATACGCAGTATTTT. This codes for CSARGFGGGTDTQYF.

CDR3 protein: CASSPRGLSTEAFF. Written as DNA, the CDR3 is TGTGCCAGCAGCCCAAGGGGGCTTAGCACTGAAGCTTTCTTT. The J gene is TRBJ1-1, the V gene TRBV3-1; 7 bases are a match to TRBD1. Per germline, CDR1 LGHDT and CDR2 YNNKEL (reference sequence). The CDR3 covers 14 residues. V gave up 4 bases and J gave up 4 bases; unmatched junction bases: 6.

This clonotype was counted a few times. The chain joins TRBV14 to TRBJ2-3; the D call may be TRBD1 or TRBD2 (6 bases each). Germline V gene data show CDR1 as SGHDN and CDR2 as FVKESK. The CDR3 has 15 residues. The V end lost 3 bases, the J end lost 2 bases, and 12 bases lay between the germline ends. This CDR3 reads CASSQGGAHTDTQYF. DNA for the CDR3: TGTGCCAGCAGCCAGGGGGGCGCACACACAGATACGCAGTATTTT.

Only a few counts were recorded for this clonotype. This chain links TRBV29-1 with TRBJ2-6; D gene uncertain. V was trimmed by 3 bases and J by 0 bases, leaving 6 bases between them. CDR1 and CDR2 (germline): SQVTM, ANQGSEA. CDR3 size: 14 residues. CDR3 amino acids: CSVDHDSGANVLTF. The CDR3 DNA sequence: TGCAGCGTTGACCACGACTCTGGGGCCAACGTCCTGACTTTC.

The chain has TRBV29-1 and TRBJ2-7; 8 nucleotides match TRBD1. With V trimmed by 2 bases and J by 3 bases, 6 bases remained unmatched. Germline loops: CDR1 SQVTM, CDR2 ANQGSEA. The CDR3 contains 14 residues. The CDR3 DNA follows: TGCAGCGTTGAATTGGGACAGGCTTACTACGAGCAGTACTTC. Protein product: CSVELGQAYYEQYF.

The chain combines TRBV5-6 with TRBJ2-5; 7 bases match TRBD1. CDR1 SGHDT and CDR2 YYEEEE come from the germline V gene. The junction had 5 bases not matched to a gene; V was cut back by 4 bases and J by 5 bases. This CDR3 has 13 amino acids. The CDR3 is CASSLDRWETQYF. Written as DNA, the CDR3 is TGTGCCAGCAGCCTGGACAGGTGGGAGACCCAGTACTTC.